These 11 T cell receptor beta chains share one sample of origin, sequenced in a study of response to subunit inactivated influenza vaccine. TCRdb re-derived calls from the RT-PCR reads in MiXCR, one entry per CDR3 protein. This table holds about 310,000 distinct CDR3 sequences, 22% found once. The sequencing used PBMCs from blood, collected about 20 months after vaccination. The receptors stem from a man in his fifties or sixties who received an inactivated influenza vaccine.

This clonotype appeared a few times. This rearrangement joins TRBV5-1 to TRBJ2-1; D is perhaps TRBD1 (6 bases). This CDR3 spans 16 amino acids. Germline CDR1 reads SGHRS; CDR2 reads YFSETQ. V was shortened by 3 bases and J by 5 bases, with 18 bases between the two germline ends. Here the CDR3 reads CASSSIRGARDNEQFF. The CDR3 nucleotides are TGCGCCAGCAGCTCAATCAGGGGCGCGCGAGACAATGAGCAGTTCTTC.

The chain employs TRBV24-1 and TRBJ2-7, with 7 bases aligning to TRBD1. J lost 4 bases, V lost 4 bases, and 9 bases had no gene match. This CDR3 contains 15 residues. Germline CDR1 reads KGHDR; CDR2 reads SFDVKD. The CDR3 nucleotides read TGTGCCACCAGTGACCCATCGGACAGGCGGTACGAGCAGTACTTC. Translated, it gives CATSDPSDRRYEQYF.

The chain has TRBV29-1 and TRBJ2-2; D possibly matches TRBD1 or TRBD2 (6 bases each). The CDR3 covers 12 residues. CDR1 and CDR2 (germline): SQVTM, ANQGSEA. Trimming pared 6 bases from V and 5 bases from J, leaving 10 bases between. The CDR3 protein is CSVQGGTGELFF. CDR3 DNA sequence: TGCAGCGTCCAAGGGGGGACCGGGGAGCTGTTTTTT.

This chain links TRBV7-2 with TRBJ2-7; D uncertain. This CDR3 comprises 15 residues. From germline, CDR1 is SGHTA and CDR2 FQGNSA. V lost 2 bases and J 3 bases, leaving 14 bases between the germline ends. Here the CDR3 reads CASSLPRGTYYEQYF. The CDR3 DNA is TGTGCCAGCAGCTTACCCCGCGGAACTTACTACGAGCAGTACTTC.

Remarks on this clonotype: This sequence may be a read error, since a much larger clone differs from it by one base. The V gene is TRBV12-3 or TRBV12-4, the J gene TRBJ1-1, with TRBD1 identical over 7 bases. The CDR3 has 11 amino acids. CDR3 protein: CASSFGQVALF. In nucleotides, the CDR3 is TGTGCCAGCAGTTTCGGACAGGTAGCTTTATTT.

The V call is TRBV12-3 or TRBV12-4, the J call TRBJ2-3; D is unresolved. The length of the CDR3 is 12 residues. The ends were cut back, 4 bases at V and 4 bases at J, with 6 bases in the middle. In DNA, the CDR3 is TGTGCCAGCAGTTCCTCGTCAGATACGCAGTATTTT. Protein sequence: CASSSSSDTQYF.

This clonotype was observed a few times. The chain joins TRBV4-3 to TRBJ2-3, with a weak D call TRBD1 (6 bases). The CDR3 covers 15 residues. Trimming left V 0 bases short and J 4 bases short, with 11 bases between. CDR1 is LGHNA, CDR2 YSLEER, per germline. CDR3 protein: CASSQDKGDSDTQYF. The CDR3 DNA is TGCGCCAGCAGCCAAGACAAGGGGGATTCAGATACGCAGTATTTT.

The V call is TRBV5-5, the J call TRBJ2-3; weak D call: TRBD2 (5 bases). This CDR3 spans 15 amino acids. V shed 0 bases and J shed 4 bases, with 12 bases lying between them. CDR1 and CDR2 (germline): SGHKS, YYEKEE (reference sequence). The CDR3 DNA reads TGTGCCAGCAGCTTGGTCCCTAGCCGCGCAGATACGCAGTATTTT. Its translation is CASSLVPSRADTQYF. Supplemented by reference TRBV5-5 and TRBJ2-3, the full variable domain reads DAGVTQSPTHLIKTRGQQVTLRCSPISGHKSVSWYQQVLGQGPQFIFQYYEKEERGRGNFPDRFSARQFPNYSSELNVNALLLGDSALYLCASSLVPSRADTQYFGPGTRLTVL.

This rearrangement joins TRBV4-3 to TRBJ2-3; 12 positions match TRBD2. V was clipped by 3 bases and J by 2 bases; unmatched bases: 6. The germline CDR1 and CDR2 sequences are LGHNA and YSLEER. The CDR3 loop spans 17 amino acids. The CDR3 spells CASSHETSGRNTDTQYF. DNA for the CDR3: TGCGCCAGCAGCCATGAGACTAGCGGGAGAAACACAGATACGCAGTATTTT.

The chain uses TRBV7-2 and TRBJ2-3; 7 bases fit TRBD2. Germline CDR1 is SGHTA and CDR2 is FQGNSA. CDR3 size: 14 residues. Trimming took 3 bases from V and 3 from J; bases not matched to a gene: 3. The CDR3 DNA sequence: TGTGCCAGCAGCTTCGGGACTAAGACAGATACGCAGTATTTT. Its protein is CASSFGTKTDTQYF.

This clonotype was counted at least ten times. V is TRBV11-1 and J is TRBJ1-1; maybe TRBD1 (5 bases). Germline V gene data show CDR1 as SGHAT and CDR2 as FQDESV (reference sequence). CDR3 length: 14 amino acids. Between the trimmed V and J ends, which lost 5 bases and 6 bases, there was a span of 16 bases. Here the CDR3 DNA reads TGTGCCAGCAGCATACAGGCGAACCGCGCTGAAGCTTTCTTT. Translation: CASSIQANRAEAFF.